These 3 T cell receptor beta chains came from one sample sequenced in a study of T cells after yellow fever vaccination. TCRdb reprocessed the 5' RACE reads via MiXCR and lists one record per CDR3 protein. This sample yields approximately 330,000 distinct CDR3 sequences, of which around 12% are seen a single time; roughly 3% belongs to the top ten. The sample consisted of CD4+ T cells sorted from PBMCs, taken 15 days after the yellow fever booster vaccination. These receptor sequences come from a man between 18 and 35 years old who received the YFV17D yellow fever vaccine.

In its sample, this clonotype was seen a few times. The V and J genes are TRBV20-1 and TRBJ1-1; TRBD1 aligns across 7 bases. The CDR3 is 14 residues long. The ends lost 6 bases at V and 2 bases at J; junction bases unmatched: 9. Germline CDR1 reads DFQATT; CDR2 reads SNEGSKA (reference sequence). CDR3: CSAKTGSLNTEAFF. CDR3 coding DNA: TGCAGTGCAAAGACAGGGTCCTTAAACACTGAAGCTTTCTTT.

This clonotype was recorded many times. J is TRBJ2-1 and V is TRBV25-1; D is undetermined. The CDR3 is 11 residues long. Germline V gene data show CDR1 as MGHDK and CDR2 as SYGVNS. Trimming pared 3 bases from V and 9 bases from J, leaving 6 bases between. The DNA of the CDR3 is TGTGCCAGCAGTGAGTGGGGTGAGCAGTTCTTC. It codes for CASSEWGEQFF. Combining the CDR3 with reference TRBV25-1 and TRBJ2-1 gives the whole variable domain EADIYQTPRYLVIGTGKKITLECSQTMGHDKMYWYQQDPGMELHLIHYSYGVNSTEKGDLSSESTVSRIRTEHFPLTLESARPSHTSQYLCASSEWGEQFFGPGTRLTVL.

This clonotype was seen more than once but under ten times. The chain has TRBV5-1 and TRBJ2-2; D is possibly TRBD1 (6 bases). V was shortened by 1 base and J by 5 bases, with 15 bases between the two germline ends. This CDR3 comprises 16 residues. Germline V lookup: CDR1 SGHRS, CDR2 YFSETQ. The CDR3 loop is CASSLSGQGLTGELFF. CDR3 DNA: TGCGCCAGCAGCTTGTCCGGTCAGGGGTTGACCGGGGAGCTGTTTTTT.